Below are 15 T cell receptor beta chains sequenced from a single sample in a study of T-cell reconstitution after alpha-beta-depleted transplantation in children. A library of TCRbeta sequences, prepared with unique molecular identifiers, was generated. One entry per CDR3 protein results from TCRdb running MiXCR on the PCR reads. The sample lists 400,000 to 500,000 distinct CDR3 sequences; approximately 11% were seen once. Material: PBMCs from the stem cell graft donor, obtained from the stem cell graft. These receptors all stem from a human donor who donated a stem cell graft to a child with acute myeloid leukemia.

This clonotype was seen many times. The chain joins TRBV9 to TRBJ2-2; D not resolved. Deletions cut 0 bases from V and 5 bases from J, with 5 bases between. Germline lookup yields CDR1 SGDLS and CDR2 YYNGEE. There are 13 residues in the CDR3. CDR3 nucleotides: TGTGCCAGCAGCGTAGTCGAGACCGGGGAGCTGTTTTTT. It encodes CASSVVETGELFF.

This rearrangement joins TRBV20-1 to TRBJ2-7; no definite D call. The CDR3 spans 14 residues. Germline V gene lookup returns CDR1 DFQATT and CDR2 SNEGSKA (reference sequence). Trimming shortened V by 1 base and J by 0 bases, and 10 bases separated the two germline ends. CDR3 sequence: CSARGQEGSYEQYF. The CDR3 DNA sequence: TGCAGTGCTAGAGGGCAGGAAGGCTCCTACGAGCAGTACTTC.

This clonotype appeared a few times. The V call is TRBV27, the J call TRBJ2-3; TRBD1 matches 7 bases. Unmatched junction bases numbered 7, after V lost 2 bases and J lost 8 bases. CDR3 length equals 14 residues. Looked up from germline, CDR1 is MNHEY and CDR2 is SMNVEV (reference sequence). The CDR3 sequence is CASSLKGAIGTQYF. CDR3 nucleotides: TGTGCCAGCAGTTTAAAGGGGGCGATCGGTACGCAGTATTTT.

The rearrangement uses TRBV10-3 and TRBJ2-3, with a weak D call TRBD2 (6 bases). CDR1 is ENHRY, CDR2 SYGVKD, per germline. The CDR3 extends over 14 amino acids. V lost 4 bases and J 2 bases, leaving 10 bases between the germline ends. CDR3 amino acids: CAISVRGDTDTQYF. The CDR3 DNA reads TGTGCCATCAGTGTGCGGGGCGACACAGATACGCAGTATTTT.

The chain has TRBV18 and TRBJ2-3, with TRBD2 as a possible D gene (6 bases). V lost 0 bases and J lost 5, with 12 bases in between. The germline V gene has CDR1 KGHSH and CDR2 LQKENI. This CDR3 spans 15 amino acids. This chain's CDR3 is CASSPPGMGGDTQYF. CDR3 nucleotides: TGTGCCAGCTCACCACCAGGGATGGGAGGAGATACGCAGTATTTT.

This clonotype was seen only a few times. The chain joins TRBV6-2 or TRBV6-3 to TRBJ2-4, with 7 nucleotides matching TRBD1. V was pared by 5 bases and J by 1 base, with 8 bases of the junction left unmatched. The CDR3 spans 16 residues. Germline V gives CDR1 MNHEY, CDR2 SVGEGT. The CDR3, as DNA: TGTGCCAGCAGTCTTAGACAGGGCTGGGCCAAAAACATTCAGTACTTC. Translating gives CASSLRQGWAKNIQYF.

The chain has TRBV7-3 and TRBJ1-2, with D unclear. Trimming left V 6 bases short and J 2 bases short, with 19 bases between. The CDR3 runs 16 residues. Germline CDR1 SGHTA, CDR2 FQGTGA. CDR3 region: CASRPVVMERNYGYTF. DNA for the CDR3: TGTGCCAGCAGGCCGGTAGTGATGGAGAGAAACTATGGCTACACCTTC.

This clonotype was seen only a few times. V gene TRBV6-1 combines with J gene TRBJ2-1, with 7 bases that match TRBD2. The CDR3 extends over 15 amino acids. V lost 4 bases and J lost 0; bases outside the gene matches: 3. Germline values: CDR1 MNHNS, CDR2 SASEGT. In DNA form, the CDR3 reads TGTGCCAGCAGTGCCGAGCGGGGCTCCTACAATGAGCAGTTCTTC. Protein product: CASSAERGSYNEQFF.

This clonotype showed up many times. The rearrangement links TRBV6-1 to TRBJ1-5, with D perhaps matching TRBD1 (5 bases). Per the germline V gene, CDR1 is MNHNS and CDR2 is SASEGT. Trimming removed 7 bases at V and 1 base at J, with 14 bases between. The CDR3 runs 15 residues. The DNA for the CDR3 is TGTGCCAGCACCTTTTGGGGCACAAGCAATCAGCCCCAGCATTTT. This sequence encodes CASTFWGTSNQPQHF.

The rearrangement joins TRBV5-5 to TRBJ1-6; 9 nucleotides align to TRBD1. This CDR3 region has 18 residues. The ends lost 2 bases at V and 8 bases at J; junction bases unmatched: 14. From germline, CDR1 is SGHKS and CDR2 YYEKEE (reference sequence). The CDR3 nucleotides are TGTGCCAGCAGCTTTTTCGTCACGGGACAGGGCTTTCATTCACCCCTCCACTTT. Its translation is CASSFFVTGQGFHSPLHF.

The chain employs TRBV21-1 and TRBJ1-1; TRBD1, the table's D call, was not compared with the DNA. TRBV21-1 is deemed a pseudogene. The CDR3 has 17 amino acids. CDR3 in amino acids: CASSKGAPGRMNTEAFF. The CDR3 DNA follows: TGTGCCAGCAGCAAAGGCGCCCCGGGCAGAATGAACACTGAAGCTTTCTTT.

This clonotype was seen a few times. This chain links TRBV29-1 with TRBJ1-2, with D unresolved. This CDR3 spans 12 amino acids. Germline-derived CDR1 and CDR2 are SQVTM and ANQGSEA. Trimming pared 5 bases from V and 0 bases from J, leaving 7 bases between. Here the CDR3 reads CSVTLANYGYTF. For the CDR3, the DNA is TGCAGCGTTACTCTAGCTAACTATGGCTACACCTTC.

The CDR3 bases are TGTGCCAGCAGCCAACCAAGGTCCGGGACTCAAGAGACCCAGTACTTC. As protein: CASSQPRSGTQETQYF. The chain employs TRBV3-1 and TRBJ2-5, with D maybe TRBD2 (6 bases). Trimming took 2 bases from V and 2 from J, leaving 15 bases between them. The CDR3 runs to 16 residues. From germline, CDR1 is LGHDT and CDR2 YNNKEL (reference sequence).

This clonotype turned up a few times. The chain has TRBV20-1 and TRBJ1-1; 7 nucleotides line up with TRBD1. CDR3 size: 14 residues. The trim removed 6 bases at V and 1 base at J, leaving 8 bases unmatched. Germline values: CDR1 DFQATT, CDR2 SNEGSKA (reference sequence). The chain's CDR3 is CSASGGQQNTEAFF. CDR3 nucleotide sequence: TGCAGTGCGAGTGGGGGACAGCAGAACACTGAAGCTTTCTTT.

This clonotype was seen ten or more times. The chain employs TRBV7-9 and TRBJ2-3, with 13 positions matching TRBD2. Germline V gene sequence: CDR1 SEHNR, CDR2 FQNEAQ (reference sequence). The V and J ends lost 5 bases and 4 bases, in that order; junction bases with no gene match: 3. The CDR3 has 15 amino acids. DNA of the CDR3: TGTGCCAGCAGCCCGGGACTAGCGGGATCAGATACGCAGTATTTT. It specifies CASSPGLAGSDTQYF.